Following are 16 T cell receptor beta chains from one sample sequenced in a study of blood T cell repertoires in COVID-19. Using immunoSEQ multiplex PCR, the repertoire was profiled, and TCRdb retains in-frame clones only, with some absent. The top ten clones hold approximately 11% of a sample with some 130,000 clones, around 73% of them seen once. The specimen was peripheral blood. Receptors originate from a man between 60 and 70 years old who had recovered from COVID-19.

The chain has TRBV5-8 and TRBJ1-4; 9 bases align to TRBD1. Unmatched junction bases numbered 4, after V lost 2 bases and J lost 8 bases. This CDR3 has 14 amino acids. CDR1 and CDR2 from the germline V gene are SGHTS and YDEGEE. The CDR3 DNA reads as TGTGCCAGCAGCTTACCCGGGACAGGGGAAAAACTGTTTTTT. Its translation is CASSLPGTGEKLFF.

The chain uses TRBV12-3 or TRBV12-4 and TRBJ2-3, with D maybe TRBD2 (5 bases). The CDR3 consists of 13 residues. The ends were cut back, 5 bases at V and 5 bases at J, with 11 bases in the middle. The CDR3 region has the DNA TGTGCCAGCAGTCACCTCGGGGTAGATACGCAGTATTTT. The encoded protein is CASSHLGVDTQYF.

This rearrangement joins TRBV19 to TRBJ2-5, with D unresolved. From germline, CDR1 is LNHDA and CDR2 SQIVND (reference sequence). Trimming left V 4 bases short and J 0 bases short, with 12 bases between. The CDR3 sequence is 15 residues long. The CDR3 region is CASSNGFGYQETQYF. Here the CDR3 DNA reads TGTGCCAGTAGTAACGGATTCGGGTACCAAGAGACCCAGTACTTC.

This chain joins TRBV7-2 and TRBJ1-6; D might be TRBD1 (6 bases). Germline values: CDR1 SGHTA, CDR2 FQGNSA. Trimming took 1 base from V and 2 from J, leaving 12 bases between them. The CDR3 extends over 17 amino acids. This chain's CDR3 is CASSLVYRAPYNSPLHF. As DNA, the CDR3 is TGTGCCAGCAGCTTAGTATACAGGGCCCCCTATAATTCACCCCTCCACTTT.

There are a few counts of this clone. Other DNA sequences in this sample translate to the same CDR3. The chain has TRBV28 and TRBJ2-7; tentative D call: TRBD1 (6 bases). The germline CDR1 and CDR2 sequences are MDHEN and SYDVKM. The CDR3 runs to 13 residues. Trimming shortened V by 2 bases and J by 4 bases, and 9 bases separated the two germline ends. The CDR3 DNA sequence: TGTGCCAGCAGTTTAGGGGGCGGGTACGAGCAGTACTTC. This translates into CASSLGGGYEQYF.

This sequence joins TRBV27 and TRBJ2-3; 9 bases fit TRBD2. The CDR3 contains 15 residues. Germline V CDR1 and CDR2: MNHEY, SMNVEV (reference sequence). The ends lost 4 bases at V and 6 bases at J; junction bases unmatched: 8. The CDR3 is CASSSPAGGRDTQYF. CDR3 DNA: TGTGCCAGCAGTTCCCCTGCGGGGGGGCGCGATACGCAGTATTTT.

There are many counts of this clone. The chain uses TRBV24-1 and TRBJ2-6, with TRBD1 matching 7 bases. Trimming at V came to 11 bases and at J to 0 bases, leaving 15 bases not matched to a gene. Germline V gene lookup returns CDR1 KGHDR and CDR2 SFDVKD. CDR3 size: 18 residues. The CDR3 bases are TGTGCCAGCTCCCCCCTCTGGGACAGTTCCTCTGGGGCCAACGTCCTGACTTTC. This codes for CASSPLWDSSSGANVLTF.

J is TRBJ2-2 and V is TRBV3-1 (or the pseudogene TRBV3-2); D is possibly TRBD2 (5 bases). Germline CDR1 and CDR2: LGHDT and YNNKEL (reference sequence). Trimming left V 7 bases short and J 2 bases short, with 8 bases between. The CDR3 has 13 amino acids. CDR3 protein: CASTRTNTGELFF. The CDR3 DNA sequence: TGTGCCAGCACAAGGACTAACACCGGGGAGCTGTTTTTT.

The chain is built from TRBV6-6 and TRBJ2-6; D is uncertain. The V gene's germline CDR1 is MNHNY and CDR2 SVGAGI (reference sequence). This CDR3 contains 15 residues. The V end was cut by 6 bases, the J end by 0 bases, with 9 bases between. CDR3 protein: CASRTTVSGANVLTF. The DNA of the CDR3 is TGTGCCAGCAGAACCACAGTCTCTGGGGCCAACGTCCTGACTTTC.

The chain couples TRBV7-3 to TRBJ2-5; maybe TRBD1 (6 bases). The germline V and J ends were trimmed by 5 bases and 2 bases, with 12 bases remaining between them. Per germline, CDR1 SGHTA and CDR2 FQGTGA. The CDR3 sequence is 14 residues long. CDR3: CASSLQGGQETQYF. The CDR3 DNA sequence: TGTGCCAGCAGCCTACAGGGTGGTCAAGAGACCCAGTACTTC. The variable domain in full, completed from reference TRBV7-3 and TRBJ2-5, reads GAGVSQTPSNKVTEKGKYVELRCDPISGHTALYWYRQSLGQGPEFLIYFQGTGAADDSGLPNDRFFAVRPEGSVSTLKIQRTERGDSAVYLCASSLQGGQETQYFGPGTRLLVL.

Here the CDR3 reads CASSSGTSDTGELFF. The CDR3 region has the DNA TGTGCCAGCAGCTCCGGGACTAGCGACACCGGGGAGCTGTTTTTT. V and J are TRBV5-6 and TRBJ2-2; TRBD2 matches 10 bases. The CDR3 totals 15 residues. V was pared by 3 bases and J by 3 bases, with 2 bases of the junction left unmatched. Germline values: CDR1 SGHDT, CDR2 YYEEEE.

The chain couples TRBV6-5 to TRBJ1-1, with D possibly being TRBD1 (5 bases). Germline CDR1 is MNHEY and CDR2 is SVGAGI. This CDR3 contains 14 residues. Trimming shortened V by 5 bases and J by 2 bases, and 12 bases separated the two germline ends. The CDR3 reads CASSLTGSNTEAFF. CDR3 DNA sequence: TGTGCCAGCAGTCTTACAGGATCTAACACTGAAGCTTTCTTT.

The chain combines TRBV11-2 with TRBJ1-2; a possible D gene is TRBD1 (6 bases). The CDR3 sequence is 14 residues long. The ends were cut back, 3 bases at V and 2 bases at J, with 10 bases in the middle. Germline V gene sequence: CDR1 SGHAT, CDR2 FQNNGV. CDR3 bases: TGTGCCAGCAGCTTCGGACAGTCCAACTATGGCTACACCTTC. Encoded protein: CASSFGQSNYGYTF.

The chain combines TRBV5-4 with TRBJ2-1, with TRBD1 matching over 10 bases. J was trimmed by 6 bases and V by 0 bases; bases with no gene match: 3. Per germline, CDR1 SGHNT and CDR2 YYREEE (reference sequence). The CDR3 loop spans 15 amino acids. As DNA, the CDR3 is TGTGCCAGCAGCTTGGGGACAGGGGGTTTCAATGAGCAGTTCTTC. It is translated as CASSLGTGGFNEQFF. The whole variable domain, filled in from reference TRBV5-4 and TRBJ2-1, reads ETGVTQSPTHLIKTRGQQVTLRCSSQSGHNTVSWYQQALGQGPQFIFQYYREEENGRGNFPPRFSGLQFPNYSSELNVNALELDDSALYLCASSLGTGGFNEQFFGPGTRLTVL.

This chain uses TRBV5-1 with TRBJ2-7, with 10 bases aligning to TRBD1. This CDR3 is built from 16 residues. Unmatched junction bases numbered 6, after V lost 2 bases and J lost 1 base. The germline CDR1 and CDR2 sequences are SGHRS and YFSETQ. The CDR3 reads CASSFTRTGGSYEQYF. Here the CDR3 DNA reads TGCGCCAGCAGCTTTACCCGGACAGGGGGATCCTACGAGCAGTACTTC.

V gene TRBV7-6 combines with J gene TRBJ1-4, with unresolved D. V lost 5 bases, J lost 5 bases, and 18 bases lay in between. The germline CDR1 and CDR2 sequences are SGHVS and FNYEAQ. The CDR3 loop spans 16 amino acids. The CDR3 loop reads CASSPAATPGNEKLFF. CDR3 in DNA: TGTGCCAGCAGCCCTGCCGCGACCCCCGGGAATGAAAAACTGTTTTTT.